A selection of T cell receptor beta chains follows, all from one sample in a study of blood T cell repertoires in COVID-19. Profiling relied on immunoSEQ multiplex PCR, and the TCRdb table lists in-frame clones only, not all of them. The data show some 370,000 clones, 75% to 90% seen once. Sequenced input: PBMCs or T cells enriched from blood (not recorded which). The receptors originated from a woman aged 50 to 60 who had recovered from COVID-19. CDR3s leave out the opening cysteine and the closing phenylalanine or tryptophan. Fields, in order: J gene, clone size, V gene, CDR3 protein. Part of the rows lack a size; the others show once, few, many or a class for expanded clones.

j_gene: TRBJ2-7
abundance: few
v_gene: TRBV6-5
CDR3aa: ASSTRTSGRSEQY

j_gene: TRBJ1-1
abundance: once
v_gene: TRBV30
CDR3aa: AWVTVYRGGRSNTEAF

j_gene: TRBJ2-7
abundance: .
v_gene: TRBV11-2
CDR3aa: ASSPGLAETYEQY

j_gene: TRBJ2-7
abundance: .
v_gene: TRBV30
CDR3aa: AWSVWTGGGEQY

j_gene: TRBJ1-1
abundance: .
v_gene: TRBV27
CDR3aa: ASSPWAGGEAF

j_gene: TRBJ1-1
abundance: .
v_gene: TRBV5-1
CDR3aa: ASSSTTGVNTEAF

j_gene: TRBJ1-5
abundance: .
v_gene: TRBV4-1
CDR3aa: ASSLTTGFDNQPQH

j_gene: TRBJ1-3
abundance: .
v_gene: TRBV4-3
CDR3aa: ASSETGGTGNTIY

j_gene: TRBJ2-1
abundance: .
v_gene: TRBV15
CDR3aa: ATSRGATSGSDEQF

j_gene: TRBJ2-2
abundance: .
v_gene: TRBV30
CDR3aa: AWNSYSGELF

j_gene: TRBJ1-1
abundance: .
v_gene: TRBV5-4
CDR3aa: ASSLELRGRGGNTEAF